Following are 10 T cell receptor beta chains from one sample sequenced in a study of T cell responses to AZD1222 COVID-19 vaccine. Method: immunoSEQ multiplex PCR; TCRdb's copy keeps in-frame clones and lacks some. The table has about 100,000 clones, 85% to 95% seen once. The sequenced sample was peripheral blood, obtained on day 0 of AZD1222 vaccination. All receptors come from an adult in good health.

The V call is TRBV20-1, the J call TRBJ2-3; D perhaps matches TRBD2 (6 bases). Trimming pared 3 bases from V and 0 bases from J, leaving 16 bases between. The CDR3 is 16 residues long. The V gene's germline CDR1 is DFQATT and CDR2 SNEGSKA (reference sequence). CDR3 coding DNA: TGCAGTGCTAGTGGGCGGGATGCAGTGAGCACAGATACGCAGTATTTT. Translated: CSASGRDAVSTDTQYF.

The CDR3 nucleotides read TGTGCCAGCAGGACTAGCGGGAGTAACGCCGGGGAGCTGTTTTTT. It translates to CASRTSGSNAGELFF. V and J are TRBV28 and TRBJ2-2; TRBD2 matches at 12 bases. Germline V lookup: CDR1 MDHEN, CDR2 SYDVKM. With 6 bases clipped from V and 6 bases from J, the junction kept 5 bases outside the gene matches. The CDR3 consists of 15 residues.

This chain connects TRBV7-3 to TRBJ2-1, with 11 bases aligning to TRBD2. The length of the CDR3 is 15 residues. V was pared by 5 bases and J by 7 bases, with 7 bases of the junction left unmatched. Germline CDR1 SGHTA, CDR2 FQGTGA. CDR3 protein: CASSIAGGPINEQFF. CDR3 in DNA: TGTGCCAGCAGCATAGCGGGAGGGCCTATAAATGAGCAGTTCTTC.

The V and J genes are TRBV2 and TRBJ2-7; perhaps TRBD2 as D (6 bases). Germline V gene data show CDR1 as SNHLY and CDR2 as FYNNEI. CDR3 size: 13 residues. Between the trimmed V and J ends, which lost 6 bases and 7 bases, there was a span of 16 bases. The CDR3 here is CASRILHGGEQYF. The CDR3 DNA reads as TGTGCCAGCAGAATCCTCCACGGGGGTGAGCAGTACTTC.

The sample holds a few counts of this clone. The chain links TRBV6-5 to TRBJ2-1; 12 nucleotides line up with TRBD2. In germline, CDR1 is MNHEY, CDR2 SVGAGI. Trimming at V came to 6 bases and at J to 6 bases, leaving 6 bases not matched to a gene. This CDR3 contains 15 residues. CDR3 DNA: TGTGCCAGCAGCTCGGAACTAGCGGGAGGCAATGAGCAGTTCTTC. It encodes CASSSELAGGNEQFF.

The J gene is TRBJ1-1, the V gene TRBV12-3 or TRBV12-4; D perhaps matches TRBD1 (5 bases). V lost 2 bases to trimming and J lost 10 bases, with 14 bases between them. There are 13 residues in the CDR3. The CDR3 is CASSLPRQRGAFF. DNA of the CDR3: TGTGCCAGCAGTTTACCAAGACAGAGGGGAGCTTTCTTT.

This clone was recorded once. The chain combines TRBV5-1 with TRBJ2-5, with 9 nucleotides matching TRBD1. Germline CDR1 is SGHRS and CDR2 is YFSETQ. V shed 5 bases and J 3 bases; nucleotides not matched to a gene: 5. This CDR3 has 14 amino acids. This chain's CDR3 is CASRPTGGEETQYF. For the CDR3, the DNA is TGCGCCAGCAGGCCGACAGGGGGAGAAGAGACCCAGTACTTC.

The chain couples TRBV5-4 to TRBJ2-3; 9 nucleotides match TRBD2. This CDR3 spans 17 amino acids. The junction had 10 bases not matched to a gene; V was cut back by 0 bases and J by 5 bases. Germline-derived CDR1 and CDR2 are SGHNT and YYREEE (reference sequence). CDR3 region: CASSLEVAGVGVDTQYF. The CDR3 bases are TGTGCCAGCAGCTTGGAAGTAGCGGGAGTAGGTGTAGATACGCAGTATTTT. Complete variable domain (other parts from reference TRBV5-4 and TRBJ2-3): ETGVTQSPTHLIKTRGQQVTLRCSSQSGHNTVSWYQQALGQGPQFIFQYYREEENGRGNFPPRFSGLQFPNYSSELNVNALELDDSALYLCASSLEVAGVGVDTQYFGPGTRLTVL.

The chain joins TRBV7-9 to TRBJ2-7, with TRBD1 identical over 10 bases. Looked up from germline, CDR1 is SEHNR and CDR2 is FQNEAQ (reference sequence). The CDR3 is 16 residues long. V was clipped by 2 bases and J by 4 bases; unmatched bases: 8. The CDR3 sequence: CASSLSMTGGGYEQYF. CDR3 in DNA: TGTGCCAGCAGCTTATCTATGACAGGGGGCGGGTACGAGCAGTACTTC.

This clone has more than one count but fewer than ten. The chain employs TRBV27 and TRBJ2-7; 9 bases fit TRBD2. The germline V gene encodes CDR1 MNHEY and CDR2 SMNVEV (reference sequence). CDR3 length: 14 amino acids. V trimming: 9 bases; J trimming: 2 bases; junction bases outside the gene matches: 8. For the CDR3, the DNA is TGTGCCAGTTGGGCTAGCGGGACTCCCTACGAGCAGTACTTC. Its translation is CASWASGTPYEQYF.